These 31 T cell receptor beta chains share one sample of origin, sequenced in a study of T cell responses to AZD1222 COVID-19 vaccine. Produced via immunoSEQ multiplex PCR; TCRdb's table is partial and in-frame only. Of some 130,000 clones listed, 89% are singletons. The source was peripheral blood, collected on day 0 of AZD1222 vaccination. These receptors were collected from an adult in good health.

This clone was observed a handful of times. The chain combines TRBV19 with TRBJ1-5, with D perhaps matching TRBD1 (5 bases). Trimming removed 7 bases from V and 10 bases from J, with 23 bases in between. Per germline, CDR1 LNHDA and CDR2 SQIVND (reference sequence). This CDR3 has 15 residues. CDR3 DNA: TGTGCCAGTACCACTCGCAGCGGGGGAGCGCAACCCCAGCATTTT. It encodes CASTTRSGGAQPQHF.

The rearrangement uses TRBV7-2 and TRBJ1-4; TRBD1 agrees at 7 bases. V trimming: 4 bases; J trimming: 5 bases; junction bases outside the gene matches: 7. Per the germline V gene, CDR1 is SGHTA and CDR2 is FQGNSA. The CDR3 extends over 15 amino acids. The CDR3 DNA follows: TGTGCCAGCAGCTCAGGGGGGGGCTTGAATGAAAAACTGTTTTTT. This codes for CASSSGGGLNEKLFF.

The chain has TRBV5-3 and TRBJ2-7; D not resolved. TRBV5-3 is classed as an ORF, of uncertain function. Trimming stripped 1 base from V and 3 bases from J, with 14 bases between. The CDR3 length is 15 residues. CDR3 sequence (DNA): TGTGCCAGAAGCTTGTTACTGCTATATCTCTACGAGCAGTACTTC. It yields the protein CARSLLLLYLYEQYF.

J is TRBJ1-5 and V is TRBV4-2, with D uncertain. The length of the CDR3 is 15 residues. V was pared by 0 bases and J by 4 bases, with 10 bases between. The germline gives CDR1 LGHNA, CDR2 YNFKEQ. CDR3 region: CASSQEAGSNQPQHF. CDR3 nucleotide sequence: TGTGCCAGCAGCCAAGAGGCCGGTTCGAATCAGCCCCAGCATTTT.

The rearrangement uses TRBV6-5 and TRBJ1-4, with D unresolved. CDR3 length: 14 amino acids. With 5 bases removed from V and 8 bases from J, the gap between germline ends came to 15 bases. Per germline, CDR1 MNHEY and CDR2 SVGAGI. CDR3 in amino acids: CASSPDILLEKLFF. For the CDR3, the DNA is TGTGCCAGCAGTCCCGACATTCTGCTAGAAAAACTGTTTTTT.

V is TRBV7-9 and J is TRBJ2-2, with 10 bases fitting TRBD2. The CDR3 extends over 15 amino acids. Trimming took 7 bases from V and 3 from J; bases not matched to a gene: 5. CDR1 and CDR2 from the germline V gene are SEHNR and FQNEAQ (reference sequence). CDR3 nucleotide sequence: TGTGCCAGCACCTGGAGCGGGGGGGACACCGGGGAGCTGTTTTTT. Protein: CASTWSGGDTGELFF.

The table lists this clone with a count of one. V usage is TRBV5-6 and J usage is TRBJ2-5; D remains unclear. The CDR3 length is 13 residues. V was trimmed by 1 base and J by 2 bases, leaving 6 bases between them. The germline V gene has CDR1 SGHDT and CDR2 YYEEEE. The CDR3 bases are TGTGCCAGCAGCTTGCGGCAGCAAGAGACCCAGTACTTC. It specifies CASSLRQQETQYF.

This chain links TRBV12-3 or TRBV12-4 with TRBJ2-3, with unresolved D. CDR3 length: 13 residues. Trimming shortened V by 5 bases and J by 4 bases, and 10 bases separated the two germline ends. The CDR3 DNA sequence: TGTGCCAGCAGTATACTCGCCCCAGATACGCAGTATTTT. Its translation: CASSILAPDTQYF.

This chain links TRBV13 with TRBJ1-2; no definite D call. Looked up from germline, CDR1 is PRHDT and CDR2 is FYEKMQ (reference sequence). CDR3 length equals 15 residues. Deletions cut 5 bases from V and 8 bases from J, with 21 bases between. In DNA form, the CDR3 reads TGTGCCAGCAGCCAGAGACCGACCGAACTATCCGGCTACACCTTC. Its protein is CASSQRPTELSGYTF. Looking up the rest from reference TRBV13 and TRBJ1-2 gives the full variable domain: AAGVIQSPRHLIKEKRETATLKCYPIPRHDTVYWYQQGPGQDPQFLISFYEKMQSDKGSIPDRFSAQQFSDYHSELNMSSLELGDSALYFCASSQRPTELSGYTFGSGTRLTVV.

The rearrangement joins TRBV28 to TRBJ1-1; the D is unclear. V was pared by 2 bases and J by 4 bases, with 11 bases between. CDR1 MDHEN and CDR2 SYDVKM come from the germline V gene. This CDR3 is built from 14 residues. The CDR3 reads CASSLKGFRTEAFF. Written as DNA, the CDR3 is TGTGCCAGCAGTTTAAAGGGTTTCCGCACTGAAGCTTTCTTT.

This rearrangement joins TRBV19 to TRBJ1-2; D unresolved. CDR1 is LNHDA and CDR2 is SQIVND in the germline V gene (reference sequence). V gave up 7 bases and J gave up 8 bases, with 20 bases separating them. The CDR3 length is 14 residues. In DNA form, the CDR3 reads TGTGCCAGTAATCCCCCGGCAGGTAGTGCCGGCTACACCTTC. Residues: CASNPPAGSAGYTF.

The chain has TRBV30 and TRBJ1-6, with TRBD1 matching over 8 bases. The ends lost 6 bases at V and 9 bases at J; junction bases unmatched: 10. The CDR3 length is 14 residues. CDR1 is GTSNPN, CDR2 SVGIG, per germline (reference sequence). The CDR3 region has the DNA TGTGCCTGCCATAGACAGGGGAGAGGTTCACCCCTCCACTTT. It encodes CACHRQGRGSPLHF.

CDR3 coding DNA: TGTGCCAGCAGTGGCCCGGGGGGCGATGAGCAGTTCTTC. This codes for CASSGPGGDEQFF. The chain joins TRBV12-3 or TRBV12-4 to TRBJ2-1; D possibly corresponds to TRBD2 (7 bases). The CDR3 contains 13 residues. Trimming took 5 bases from V and 8 from J, leaving 13 bases between them.

The rearrangement links TRBV11-3 to TRBJ1-1; D is possibly TRBD1 (5 bases). The germline V gene encodes CDR1 SGHNT and CDR2 YENEEA. V was cut by 4 bases and J by 1 base, with 7 bases left in between. CDR3 length equals 13 residues. The CDR3 sequence is CASSWGGNTEAFF. The CDR3 DNA reads as TGTGCCAGCAGCTGGGGGGGGAACACTGAAGCTTTCTTT.

The chain is built from TRBV27 and TRBJ1-6, with D perhaps matching TRBD1 (6 bases). The CDR3 extends over 13 amino acids. The germline CDR1 and CDR2 sequences are MNHEY and SMNVEV (reference sequence). The germline V and J ends were trimmed by 5 bases and 7 bases, with 9 bases remaining between them. The CDR3 DNA reads as TGTGCCAGCAGTCCAGACAGGAATTCACCCCTCCACTTT. Its protein product is CASSPDRNSPLHF.

Here the CDR3 DNA reads TGTGCCAGCATGGGGGGGGTTCTAAATTCACCCCTCCACTTT. This codes for CASMGGVLNSPLHF. V gene TRBV4-2 combines with J gene TRBJ1-6; a possible D gene is TRBD1 (5 bases). Germline CDR1 and CDR2: LGHNA and YNFKEQ. Trimming shortened V by 7 bases and J by 7 bases, and 14 bases separated the two germline ends. The CDR3 length is 14 residues.

The chain links TRBV5-1 to TRBJ2-7; no clear D gene. V was clipped by 5 bases and J by 6 bases, with 9 bases between them. The CDR3 contains 11 residues. Germline V gene lookup returns CDR1 SGHRS and CDR2 YFSETQ. The CDR3 spells CASRGETEQYF. CDR3 DNA: TGCGCCAGCAGGGGCGAGACCGAGCAGTACTTC.

This rearrangement joins TRBV5-4 to TRBJ2-6; D possibly uses TRBD1 or TRBD2 (5 bases each). Trimming left V 1 base short and J 1 base short, with 18 bases between. The CDR3 is made up of 19 amino acids. Germline CDR1 and CDR2: SGHNT and YYREEE (reference sequence). CDR3 sequence reads: CASSLLRGAEYSGANVLTF. As DNA, the CDR3 is TGTGCCAGCAGCTTGCTGAGGGGCGCAGAGTATTCTGGGGCCAACGTCCTGACTTTC. Full variable domain (remainder filled in from reference TRBV5-4 and TRBJ2-6): ETGVTQSPTHLIKTRGQQVTLRCSSQSGHNTVSWYQQALGQGPQFIFQYYREEENGRGNFPPRFSGLQFPNYSSELNVNALELDDSALYLCASSLLRGAEYSGANVLTFGAGSRLTVL.

The V and J genes are TRBV4-3 and TRBJ2-3; maybe TRBD2 (5 bases). Germline V gene lookup returns CDR1 LGHNA and CDR2 YSLEER. The ends were cut back, 6 bases at V and 6 bases at J, with 13 bases in the middle. The CDR3 consists of 13 residues. CDR3 DNA sequence: TGCGCCAGCAGTGACTACCCCGGGGATACGCAGTATTTT. Amino acids: CASSDYPGDTQYF.

The chain carries TRBV9 and TRBJ2-1, with D perhaps given as TRBD1 or TRBD2 (5 bases each). Germline V gene data show CDR1 as SGDLS and CDR2 as YYNGEE. CDR3 size: 15 residues. V shed 1 base and J shed 0 bases, with 8 bases lying between them. DNA of the CDR3: TGTGCCAGCAGCGTATCGGGGCCCTCCTACAATGAGCAGTTCTTC. Its protein product is CASSVSGPSYNEQFF. Together with reference TRBV9 and TRBJ2-1, the CDR3 gives the full variable domain: DSGVTQTPKHLITATGQRVTLRCSPRSGDLSVYWYQQSLDQGLQFLIQYYNGEERAKGNILERFSAQQFPDLHSELNLSSLELGDSALYFCASSVSGPSYNEQFFGPGTRLTVL.

This clone appeared a single time. The chain links TRBV19 to TRBJ2-1; TRBD2 aligns across 15 bases. The CDR3 covers 16 residues. Looked up from germline, CDR1 is LNHDA and CDR2 is SQIVND (reference sequence). The V and J ends lost 6 bases and 8 bases, in that order; junction bases with no gene match: 8. CDR3 bases: TGTGCCAGTAGCAGAAGGACTAGCGGGGGGGCCGATGAGCAGTTCTTC. It specifies CASSRRTSGGADEQFF. The whole variable domain, filled in from reference TRBV19 and TRBJ2-1, reads DGGITQSPKYLFRKEGQNVTLSCEQNLNHDAMYWYRQDPGQGLRLIYYSQIVNDFQKGDIAEGYSVSREKKESFPLTVTSAQKNPTAFYLCASSRRTSGGADEQFFGPGTRLTVL.

The rearrangement joins TRBV4-2 to TRBJ1-3; 7 bases are a match to TRBD1. Germline CDR1 and CDR2: LGHNA and YNFKEQ. V lost 4 bases to trimming and J lost 6 bases; unmatched junction nucleotides: 9. This CDR3 contains 15 residues. The CDR3 region has the DNA TGTGCCAGCAGCCTTGCAGGGGGGTCGGAAAACACCATATATTTT. Its protein is CASSLAGGSENTIYF.

The chain joins TRBV4-1 to TRBJ1-2; TRBD1 is a possible D gene (6 bases). The length of the CDR3 is 14 residues. V lost 1 base and J lost 4, with 10 bases in between. The germline V gene has CDR1 MGHRA and CDR2 YSYEKL. The CDR3 sequence is CASSQGRGGYGYTF. In DNA, the CDR3 is TGCGCCAGCAGCCAAGGCAGGGGTGGCTATGGCTACACCTTC.

J is TRBJ1-1 and V is TRBV6-1, with D perhaps TRBD1 (6 bases). The germline V gene has CDR1 MNHNS and CDR2 SASEGT. The CDR3 is made up of 15 amino acids. Deletions cut 1 base from V and 3 bases from J, with 12 bases between. CDR3 region: CASSEVSQGHTEAFF. Here the CDR3 DNA reads TGTGCCAGCAGTGAAGTCAGTCAGGGGCACACTGAAGCTTTCTTT.

The chain has TRBV7-8 and TRBJ1-5; D gene uncertain. The CDR3 totals 14 residues. Germline values: CDR1 SGHVS, CDR2 FQNEAQ. V was trimmed by 0 bases and J by 0 bases, leaving 3 bases between them. CDR3 sequence (DNA): TGTGCCAGCAGCTTAGCTTATAGCAATCAGCCCCAGCATTTT. It encodes CASSLAYSNQPQHF.

The CDR3 bases are TGTGCCAGCAGCTCCCAGACAACTCAAGTGGGCTACACCTTC. This encodes CASSSQTTQVGYTF. V gene TRBV7-2 combines with J gene TRBJ1-2; D unclear. Germline loops: CDR1 SGHTA, CDR2 FQGNSA. Trimming cost V 4 bases and J 8 bases, with 17 bases left between them. The CDR3 consists of 14 residues.

This clone was detected only once. This CDR3 is CASSSRDRGLNSPLHF. CDR3 nucleotides: TGTGCCAGCAGCTCCAGGGACAGGGGTCTTAATTCACCCCTCCACTTT. The rearrangement joins TRBV5-6 to TRBJ1-6; 10 bases are a match to TRBD1. The trim removed 3 bases at V and 6 bases at J, leaving 6 bases unmatched. Germline CDR1 SGHDT, CDR2 YYEEEE. The CDR3 runs to 16 residues.

The chain uses TRBV6-1 and TRBJ2-7; 7 bases fit TRBD1. CDR1 and CDR2 from the germline V gene are MNHNS and SASEGT. This CDR3 region has 15 residues. V gave up 2 bases and J gave up 1 base; unmatched junction bases: 5. Here the CDR3 DNA reads TGTGCCAGCAGTGAAATTGACAGGGCGTCCTACGAGCAGTACTTC. This sequence encodes CASSEIDRASYEQYF.

V and J are TRBV4-1 and TRBJ1-4; D gene unclear. Trimming took off 4 bases at V and 8 bases at J, with 11 bases between the two ends. From germline, CDR1 is MGHRA and CDR2 YSYEKL. The length of the CDR3 is 13 residues. CDR3 sequence reads: CASSLYRNEKLFF. The CDR3 DNA follows: TGCGCCAGCAGCCTTTACAGAAACGAAAAACTGTTTTTT.

V is TRBV3-1 (or the pseudogene TRBV3-2) and J is TRBJ1-6; no firm D call. CDR1 is LGHDT, CDR2 YNNKEL, per germline (reference sequence). Trimming removed 5 bases at V and 6 bases at J, with 14 bases between. The CDR3 contains 15 residues. DNA of the CDR3: TGTGCCAGCAGCTTCGGTGGAGTCGGTAATTCACCCCTCCACTTT. This translates into CASSFGGVGNSPLHF.

V and J are TRBV14 and TRBJ1-6; unclear D gene. Germline loops: CDR1 SGHDN, CDR2 FVKESK. The CDR3 has 16 amino acids. With 0 bases removed from V and 9 bases from J, the gap between germline ends came to 15 bases. The CDR3 region is CASSQDLEISRSPLHF. The CDR3 DNA reads as TGTGCCAGCAGCCAAGATCTCGAGATTTCGCGTTCACCCCTCCACTTT.